The following is a T cell receptor (beta chain) sequence with its context. Its antigen specificity is not known. Base qualities are missing; no much larger clone stands one base away. This sample was included in a study of T-cell reconstitution after alpha-beta-depleted transplantation in children (dated by TCRdb to 2016 to 2017). Background on the whole study: The study quantitatively tracked T-cell immune reconstitution after TCRalphabeta/CD19-depleted allogeneic hematopoietic cell transplantation in children using TCR repertoire profiling.

The full study reports these points: Apparently early alphabetaT-cell count recovery about two months after transplant reportedly relied on only several hundred rapidly expanded clones derived from non-depleted graft cells. In some patients, the high TCRbeta diversity seen at day 60 was put down to recipient T cells and intrathymic progenitors that had survived conditioning. Over the following months the frequencies of hyperexpanded clones went down, and after one year T-cell counts and TCRbeta diversity were mostly credited to newly produced T cells.

The sample's treatment or condition, from its label and the paper: allogeneic hematopoietic cell transplantation with graft depleted of TCRalphabeta T cells and CD19 B cells. The children who served as transplant recipients had been given grafts of TCRalphabeta/CD19-depleted allogeneic hematopoietic cells. The CDR3 holds 17 amino acids from the cysteine to the phenylalanine. This entry keeps only the CDR3 DNA: 51 bases, framed from base 1. V loses 1 base of germline sequence and J loses 4 bases, and the interval between the two ends is 17 bases. Sequences SGHTA (CDR1) and FQGNSA (CDR2) are obtained from the germline V gene. Library preparation used PCR. For sequencing, an Illumina HiSeq 2500 was employed. TCR libraries were prepared with molecular barcoding, using unique molecular identifiers to normalize TCRbeta repertoire quantification. The raw public data were reprocessed by TCRdb itself: fastp quality trimming at Q25, MiXCR clonotype calling, in-frame beta chains only. Every CDR3 protein is listed once, alongside the most common genes and DNA of its rows. This sample lists about 210,000 distinct CDR3 sequences; about a sixth were detected once. The top ten clones comprise around 45% of the sample.

The chain is made from TRBV7-2 and TRBJ1-5, with the D gene not confidently named. This sequence was found in a male patient between 2 and 10 years old who had a stem cell transplant for acute lymphoblastic leukemia, so the T cells may come from the graft donor. Sequenced material: PBMCs, mostly from graft donor cells, taken 360 days after TCRalphabeta/CD19-depleted stem cell transplant. The nucleotides are TGTGCCAGCAGCTTAGTGGGCGGGCAGCTGACTAATCAGCCCCAGCATTTT. Its product reads: CASSLVGGQLTNQPQHF.